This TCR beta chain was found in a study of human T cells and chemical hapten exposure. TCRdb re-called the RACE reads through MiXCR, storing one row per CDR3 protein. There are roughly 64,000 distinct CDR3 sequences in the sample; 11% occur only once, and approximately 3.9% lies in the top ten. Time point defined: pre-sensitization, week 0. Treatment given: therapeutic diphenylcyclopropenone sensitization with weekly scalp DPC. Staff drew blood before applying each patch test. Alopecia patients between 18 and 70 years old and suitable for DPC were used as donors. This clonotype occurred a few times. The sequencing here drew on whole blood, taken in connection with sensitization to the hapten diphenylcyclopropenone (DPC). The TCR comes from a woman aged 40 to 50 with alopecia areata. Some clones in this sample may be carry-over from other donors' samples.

CDR3 region: CASSGGAGTYNEQFF. DNA for the CDR3: TGTGCCAGCAGCGGAGGGGCGGGAACCTACAATGAGCAGTTCTTC. The chain uses TRBV9 and TRBJ2-1; D possibly corresponds to TRBD2 (6 bases). V lost 3 bases and J 2 bases, leaving 12 bases between the germline ends. This CDR3 is built from 15 residues. Germline V gene lookup returns CDR1 SGDLS and CDR2 YYNGEE.